This T cell receptor (beta chain) was observed in a study of blood T cell repertoires in COVID-19. Method: immunoSEQ multiplex PCR; TCRdb's copy keeps in-frame clones and lacks some. This sample carries roughly 63,000 clones, around 91% of them seen once, and the ten largest clones take roughly 2.8%. The TCR comes from a man between 45 and 60 years old with acute or convalescent COVID-19. The sequencing sample was made of peripheral blood.

CDR3 region: CASSLGLRTGNTEAFF. The CDR3 DNA is TGCGCCAGCAGCTTAGGTTTAAGGACAGGGAACACTGAAGCTTTCTTT. The V and J genes are TRBV5-1 and TRBJ1-1; 7 bases match TRBD1. With 2 bases clipped from V and 1 base from J, the junction kept 8 bases outside the gene matches. The germline CDR1 and CDR2 sequences are SGHRS and YFSETQ. The CDR3 contains 16 residues.